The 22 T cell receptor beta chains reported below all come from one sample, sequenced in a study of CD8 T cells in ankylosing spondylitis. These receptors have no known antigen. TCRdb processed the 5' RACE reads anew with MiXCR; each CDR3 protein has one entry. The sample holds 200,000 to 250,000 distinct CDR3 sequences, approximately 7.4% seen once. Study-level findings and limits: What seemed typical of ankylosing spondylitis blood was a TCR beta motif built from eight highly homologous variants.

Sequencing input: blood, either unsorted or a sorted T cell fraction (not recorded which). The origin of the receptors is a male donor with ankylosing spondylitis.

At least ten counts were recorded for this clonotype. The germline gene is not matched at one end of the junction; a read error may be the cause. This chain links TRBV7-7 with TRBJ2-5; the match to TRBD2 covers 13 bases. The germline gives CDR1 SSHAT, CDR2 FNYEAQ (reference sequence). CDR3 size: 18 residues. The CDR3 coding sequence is TGTGCTAGCAGCCAAGGACTAGCGGGGGAAAAGTACCAAGAGACCCAGTACTTC. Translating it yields CASSQGLAGEKYQETQYF.

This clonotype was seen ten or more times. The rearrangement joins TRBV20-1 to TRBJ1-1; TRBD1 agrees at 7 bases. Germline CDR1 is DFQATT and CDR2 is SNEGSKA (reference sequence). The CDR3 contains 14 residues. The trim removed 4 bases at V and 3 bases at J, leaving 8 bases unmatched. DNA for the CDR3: TGCAGTGCTATACACAGGGGTTCGTACACTGAAGCTTTCTTT. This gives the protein CSAIHRGSYTEAFF.

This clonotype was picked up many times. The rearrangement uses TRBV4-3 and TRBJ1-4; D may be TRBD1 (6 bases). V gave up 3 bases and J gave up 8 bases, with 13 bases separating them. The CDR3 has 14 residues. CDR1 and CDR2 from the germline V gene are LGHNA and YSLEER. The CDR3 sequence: CASSHGQYGEKLFF. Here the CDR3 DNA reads TGCGCCAGCAGCCACGGACAGTACGGGGAAAAACTGTTTTTT.

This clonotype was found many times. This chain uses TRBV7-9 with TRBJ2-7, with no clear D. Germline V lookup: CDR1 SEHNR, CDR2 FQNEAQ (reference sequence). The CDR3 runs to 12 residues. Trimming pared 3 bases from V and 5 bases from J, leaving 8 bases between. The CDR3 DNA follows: TGTGCCAGCAGCTTCGGACGGGACGAGCAGTACTTC. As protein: CASSFGRDEQYF.

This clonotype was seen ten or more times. CDR3 loop: CASSSRGPGSYTF. The CDR3 DNA sequence: TGTGCCAGCAGTTCCCGCGGCCCTGGGAGCTACACCTTC. The genes are TRBV27 and TRBJ1-2; D is uncertain. The germline gives CDR1 MNHEY, CDR2 SMNVEV (reference sequence). The CDR3 runs to 13 residues. Trimming pared 4 bases from V and 9 bases from J, leaving 15 bases between.

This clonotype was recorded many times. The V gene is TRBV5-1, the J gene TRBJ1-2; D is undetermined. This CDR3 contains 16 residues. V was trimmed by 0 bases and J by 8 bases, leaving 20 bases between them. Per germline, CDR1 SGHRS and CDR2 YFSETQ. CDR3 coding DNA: TGCGCCAGCAGCTTGGGGTTCGGACGCCCGGTGGAGGGCTACACCTTC. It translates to CASSLGFGRPVEGYTF.

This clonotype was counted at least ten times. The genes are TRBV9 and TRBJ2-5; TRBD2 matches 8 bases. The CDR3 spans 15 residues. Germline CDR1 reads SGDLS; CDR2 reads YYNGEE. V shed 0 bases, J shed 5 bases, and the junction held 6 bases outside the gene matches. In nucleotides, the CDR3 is TGTGCCAGCAGCGTAGGAGGCGGGAGGACGGAGACCCAGTACTTC. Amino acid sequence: CASSVGGGRTETQYF.

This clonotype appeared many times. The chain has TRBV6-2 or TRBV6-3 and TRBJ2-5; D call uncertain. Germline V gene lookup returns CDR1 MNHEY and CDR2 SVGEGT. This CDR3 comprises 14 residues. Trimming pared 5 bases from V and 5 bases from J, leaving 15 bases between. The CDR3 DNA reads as TGTGCCAGCAGTCTACTGATGAGGTCGGAGACCCAGTACTTC. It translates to CASSLLMRSETQYF.

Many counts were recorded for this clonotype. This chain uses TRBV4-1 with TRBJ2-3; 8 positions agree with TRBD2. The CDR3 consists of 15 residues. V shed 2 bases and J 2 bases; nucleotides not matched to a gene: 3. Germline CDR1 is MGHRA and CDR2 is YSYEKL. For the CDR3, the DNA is TGCGCCAGCAGCCAAAAAGCGGGAGACACAGATACGCAGTATTTT. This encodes CASSQKAGDTDTQYF.

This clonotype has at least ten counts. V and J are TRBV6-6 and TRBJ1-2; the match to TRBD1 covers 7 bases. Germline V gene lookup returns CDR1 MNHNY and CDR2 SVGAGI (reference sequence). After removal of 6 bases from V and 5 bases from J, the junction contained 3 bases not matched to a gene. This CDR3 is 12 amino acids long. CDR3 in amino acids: CASSDRVYGYTF. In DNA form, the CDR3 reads TGTGCCAGCAGCGACAGGGTGTATGGCTACACCTTC.

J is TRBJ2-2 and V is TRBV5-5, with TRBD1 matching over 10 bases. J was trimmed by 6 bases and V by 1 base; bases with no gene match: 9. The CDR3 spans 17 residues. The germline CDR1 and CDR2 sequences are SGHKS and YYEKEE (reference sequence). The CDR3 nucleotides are TGTGCCAGCAGCTTGAACAGGGACAGGGGTGCTTCCGGGGAGCTGTTTTTT. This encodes CASSLNRDRGASGELFF.

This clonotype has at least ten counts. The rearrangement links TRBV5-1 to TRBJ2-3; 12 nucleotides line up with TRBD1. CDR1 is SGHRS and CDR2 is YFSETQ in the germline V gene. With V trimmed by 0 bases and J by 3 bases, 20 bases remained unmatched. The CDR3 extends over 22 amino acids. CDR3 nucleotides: TGCGCCAGCAGCTTGGCCCCTGGGGGACAGGGGGCGCGGATCCTGTTGACAGATACGCAGTATTTT. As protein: CASSLAPGGQGARILLTDTQYF.

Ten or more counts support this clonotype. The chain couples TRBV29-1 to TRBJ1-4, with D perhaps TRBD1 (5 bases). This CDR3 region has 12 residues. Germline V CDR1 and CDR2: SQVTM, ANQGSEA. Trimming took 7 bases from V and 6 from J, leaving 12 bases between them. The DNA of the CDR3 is TGCAGCGCCGGCGGGACGGATGAAAAACTGTTTTTT. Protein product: CSAGGTDEKLFF. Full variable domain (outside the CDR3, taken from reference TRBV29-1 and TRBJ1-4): SAVISQKPSRDICQRGTSLTIQCQVDSQVTMMFWYRQQPGQSLTLIATANQGSEATYESGFVIDKFPISRPNLTFSTLTVSNMSPEDSSIYLCSAGGTDEKLFFGSGTQLSVL.

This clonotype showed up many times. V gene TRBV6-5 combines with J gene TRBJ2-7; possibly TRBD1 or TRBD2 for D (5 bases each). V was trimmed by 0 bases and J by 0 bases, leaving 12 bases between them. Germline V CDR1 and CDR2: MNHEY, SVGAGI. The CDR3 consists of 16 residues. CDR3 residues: CASSYSMGPHSYEQYF. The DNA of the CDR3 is TGTGCCAGCAGTTACTCGATGGGACCCCACTCCTACGAGCAGTACTTC.

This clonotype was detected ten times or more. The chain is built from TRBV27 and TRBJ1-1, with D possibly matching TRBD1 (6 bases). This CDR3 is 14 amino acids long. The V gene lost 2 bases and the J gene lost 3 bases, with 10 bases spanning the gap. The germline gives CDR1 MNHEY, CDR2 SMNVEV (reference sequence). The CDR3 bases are TGTGCCAGCAGTTTAATGGGGGCGGACACTGAAGCTTTCTTT. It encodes CASSLMGADTEAFF.

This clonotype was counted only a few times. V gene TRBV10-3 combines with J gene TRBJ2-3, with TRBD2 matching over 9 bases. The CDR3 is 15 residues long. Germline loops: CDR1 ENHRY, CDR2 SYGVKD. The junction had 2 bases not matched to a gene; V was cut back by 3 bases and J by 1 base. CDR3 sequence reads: CAISDKREGTDTQYF. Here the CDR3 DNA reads TGTGCCATCAGTGACAAGCGGGAGGGCACAGATACGCAGTATTTT.

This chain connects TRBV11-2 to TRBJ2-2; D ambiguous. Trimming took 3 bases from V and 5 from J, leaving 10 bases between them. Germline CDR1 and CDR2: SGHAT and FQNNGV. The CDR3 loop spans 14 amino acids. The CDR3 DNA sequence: TGTGCCAGCAGCTTCCCCCTCAGGACCGGGGAGCTGTTTTTT. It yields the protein CASSFPLRTGELFF.

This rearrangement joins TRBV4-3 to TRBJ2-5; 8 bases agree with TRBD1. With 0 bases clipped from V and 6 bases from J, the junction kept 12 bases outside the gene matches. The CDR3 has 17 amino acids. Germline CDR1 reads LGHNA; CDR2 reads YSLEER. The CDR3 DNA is TGCGCCAGCAGCCAAGAATTCACTCTCGCAGGGGGCCAGACCCAGTACTTC. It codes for CASSQEFTLAGGQTQYF.

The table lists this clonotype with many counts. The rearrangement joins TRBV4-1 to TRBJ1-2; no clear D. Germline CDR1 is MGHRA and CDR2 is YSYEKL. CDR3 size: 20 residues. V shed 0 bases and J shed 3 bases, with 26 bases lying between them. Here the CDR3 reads CASSQDFPLLLLISYYGYTF. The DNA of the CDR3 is TGCGCCAGCAGCCAAGATTTCCCGTTGTTGCTTCTTATATCTTACTATGGCTACACCTTC.

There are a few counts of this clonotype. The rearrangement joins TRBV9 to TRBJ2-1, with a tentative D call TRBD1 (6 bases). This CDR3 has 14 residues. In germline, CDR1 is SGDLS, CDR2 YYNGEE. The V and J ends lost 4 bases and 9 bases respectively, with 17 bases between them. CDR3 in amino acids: CASSTGSSLGEQFF. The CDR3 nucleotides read TGTGCCAGCAGCACAGGGTCCTCCTTAGGTGAGCAGTTCTTC.

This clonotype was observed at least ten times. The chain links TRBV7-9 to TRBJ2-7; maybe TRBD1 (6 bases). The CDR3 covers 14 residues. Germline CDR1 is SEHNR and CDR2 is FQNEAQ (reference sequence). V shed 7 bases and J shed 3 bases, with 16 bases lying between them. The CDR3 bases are TGTGCCAGCACCTTCGGACAGCTATTCTACGAGCAGTACTTC. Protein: CASTFGQLFYEQYF.

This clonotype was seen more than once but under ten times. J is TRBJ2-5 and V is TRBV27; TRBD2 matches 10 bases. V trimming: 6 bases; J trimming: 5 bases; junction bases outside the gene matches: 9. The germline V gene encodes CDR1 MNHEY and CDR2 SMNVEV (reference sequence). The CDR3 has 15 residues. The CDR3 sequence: CASRRLAGLRETQYF. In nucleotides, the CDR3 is TGTGCCAGCAGGCGACTAGCGGGCCTTCGGGAGACCCAGTACTTC.